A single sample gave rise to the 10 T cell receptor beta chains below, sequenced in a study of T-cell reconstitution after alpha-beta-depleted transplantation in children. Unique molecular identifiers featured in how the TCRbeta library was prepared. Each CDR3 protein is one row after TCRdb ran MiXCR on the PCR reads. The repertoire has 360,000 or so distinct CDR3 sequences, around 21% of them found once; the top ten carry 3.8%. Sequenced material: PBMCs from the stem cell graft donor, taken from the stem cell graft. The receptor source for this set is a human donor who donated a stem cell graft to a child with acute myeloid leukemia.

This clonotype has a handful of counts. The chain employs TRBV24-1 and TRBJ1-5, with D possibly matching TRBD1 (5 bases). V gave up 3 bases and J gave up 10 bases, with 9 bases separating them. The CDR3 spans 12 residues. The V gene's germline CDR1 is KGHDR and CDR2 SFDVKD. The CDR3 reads CATSDDSYPQHF. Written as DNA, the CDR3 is TGTGCCACCAGTGATGACAGTTACCCCCAGCATTTT.

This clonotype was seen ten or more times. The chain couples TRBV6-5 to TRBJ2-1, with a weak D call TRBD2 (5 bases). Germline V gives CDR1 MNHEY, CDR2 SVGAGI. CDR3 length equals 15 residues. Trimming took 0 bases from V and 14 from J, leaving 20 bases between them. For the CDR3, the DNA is TGTGCCAGCAGTTACTCCCCCACTAGTCAACAATCCAAGTTCTTC. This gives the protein CASSYSPTSQQSKFF.

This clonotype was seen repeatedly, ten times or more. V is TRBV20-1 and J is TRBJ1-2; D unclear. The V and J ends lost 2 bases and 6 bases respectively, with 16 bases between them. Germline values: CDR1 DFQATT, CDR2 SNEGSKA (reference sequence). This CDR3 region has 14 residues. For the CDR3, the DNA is TGCAGTGCTAGAACCCAAGACGTTTACGATGGCTACACCTTC. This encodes CSARTQDVYDGYTF.

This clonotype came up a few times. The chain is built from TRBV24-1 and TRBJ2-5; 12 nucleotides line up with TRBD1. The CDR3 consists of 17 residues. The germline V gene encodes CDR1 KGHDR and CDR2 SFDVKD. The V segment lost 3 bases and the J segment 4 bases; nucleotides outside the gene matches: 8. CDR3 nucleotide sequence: TGTGCCACCAGTGATCCTCCGGGACAGGGGGCCGGAGAGACCCAGTACTTC. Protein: CATSDPPGQGAGETQYF.

In nucleotides, the CDR3 is TGTGCCACCAGTGCCCTAGGGCTAGCAGACAATGAGCAGTTCTTC. As protein: CATSALGLADNEQFF. J is TRBJ2-1 and V is TRBV24-1, with D perhaps matching TRBD2 (5 bases). Per the germline V gene, CDR1 is KGHDR and CDR2 is SFDVKD. Trimming removed 5 bases at V and 5 bases at J, with 15 bases between. The CDR3 contains 15 residues.

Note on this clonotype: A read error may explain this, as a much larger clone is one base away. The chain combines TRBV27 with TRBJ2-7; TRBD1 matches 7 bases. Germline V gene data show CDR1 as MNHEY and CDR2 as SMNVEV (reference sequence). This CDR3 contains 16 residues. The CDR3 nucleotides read TGTGCCAGCAGTTTATCCTCGACAGGGAGCTCCAACGAGCAGTACTTC. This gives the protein CASSLSSTGSSNEQYF.

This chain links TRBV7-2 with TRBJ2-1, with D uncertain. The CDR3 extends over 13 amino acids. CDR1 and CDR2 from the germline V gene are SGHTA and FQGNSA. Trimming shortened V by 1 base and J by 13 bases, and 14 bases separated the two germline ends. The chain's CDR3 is CASSLGEQMTQFF. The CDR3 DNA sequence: TGTGCCAGCAGCTTAGGCGAGCAGATGACCCAGTTCTTC.

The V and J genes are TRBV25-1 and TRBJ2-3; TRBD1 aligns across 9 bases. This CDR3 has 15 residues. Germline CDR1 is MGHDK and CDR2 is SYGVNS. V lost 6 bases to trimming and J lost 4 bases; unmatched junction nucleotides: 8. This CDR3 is CASSRDRVVADTQYF. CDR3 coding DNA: TGTGCCAGCAGCCGGGACAGGGTGGTTGCAGATACGCAGTATTTT.

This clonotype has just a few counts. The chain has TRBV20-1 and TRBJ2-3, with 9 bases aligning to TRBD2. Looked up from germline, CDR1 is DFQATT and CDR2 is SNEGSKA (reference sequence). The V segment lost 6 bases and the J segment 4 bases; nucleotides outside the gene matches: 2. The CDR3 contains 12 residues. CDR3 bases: TGCAGTGCCCCTAGCGGGGCAGATACGCAGTATTTT. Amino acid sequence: CSAPSGADTQYF.

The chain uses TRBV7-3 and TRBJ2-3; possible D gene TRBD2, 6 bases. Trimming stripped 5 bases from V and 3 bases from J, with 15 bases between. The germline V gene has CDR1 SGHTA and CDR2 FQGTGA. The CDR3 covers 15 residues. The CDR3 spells CASSPEVGGTDTQYF. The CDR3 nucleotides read TGTGCCAGCAGCCCCGAAGTGGGGGGAACAGATACGCAGTATTTT.